These 28 T cell receptor beta chains were all obtained from the same sample, sequenced in a study of lymphopenia after photon versus proton radiotherapy. Using immunoSEQ multiplex PCR, the repertoire was profiled, and TCRdb retains in-frame clones only, with some absent. The sample includes tens of thousands of clones, over 70% of them seen just once. Material: peripheral blood, obtained from a patient treated with photon-based radiotherapy. All receptors come from a man aged 45-60 years with gastric cancer.

This chain connects TRBV6-1 to TRBJ1-4, with 8 bases lining up with TRBD1. Losses at the gene ends were 2 bases for V and 7 bases for J; bases not matched to a gene: 15. Germline CDR1 is MNHNS and CDR2 is SASEGT. The CDR3 has 18 residues. CDR3 nucleotide sequence: TGTGCCAGCAGTGAAATGGACAGGGCCCGCCGGAGGAGTGAAAAACTGTTTTTT. Its protein product is CASSEMDRARRRSEKLFF.

This clone showed up just once. The J gene is TRBJ2-7, the V gene TRBV2; 8 bases match TRBD2. From germline, CDR1 is SNHLY and CDR2 FYNNEI. V dropped 7 bases and J dropped 3; count of bases not matched to a gene: 8. The length of the CDR3 is 14 residues. The CDR3 sequence: CASTTGTRIYEQYF. Written as DNA, the CDR3 is TGTGCCAGCACCACCGGGACTAGAATCTACGAGCAGTACTTC.

The rearrangement joins TRBV5-1 to TRBJ1-1; 8 bases are shared with TRBD1. Germline CDR1 reads SGHRS; CDR2 reads YFSETQ. The CDR3 consists of 16 residues. The V gene end was trimmed by 0 bases and the J gene end by 4 bases; junction bases not matched to a gene: 8. The CDR3 sequence is CASSLAAGGEFTEAFF. The CDR3 DNA follows: TGCGCCAGCAGCTTGGCTGCAGGGGGCGAATTCACTGAAGCTTTCTTT.

The chain employs TRBV2 and TRBJ2-1; weak D call: TRBD2 (5 bases). Germline V gives CDR1 SNHLY, CDR2 FYNNEI. V dropped 3 bases and J dropped 0 bases, with 15 bases sitting between them. This CDR3 has 17 amino acids. The CDR3, as DNA: TGTGCCAGCAGTGAGGCGGGTAGCGCCAGCTCCTACAATGAGCAGTTCTTC. This encodes CASSEAGSASSYNEQFF.

The V and J genes are TRBV7-9 and TRBJ2-5; the match to TRBD1 covers 12 bases. Germline CDR1 is SEHNR and CDR2 is FQNEAQ (reference sequence). This CDR3 is 16 amino acids long. The trim removed 6 bases at V and 5 bases at J, leaving 10 bases unmatched. CDR3 nucleotides: TGTGCCAGCAGTTCCGGGACAGGGGGCGCTTTCGAGACCCAGTACTTC. Amino acids: CASSSGTGGAFETQYF. Filled out from reference TRBV7-9 and TRBJ2-5, the complete variable domain reads DTGVSQNPRHKITKRGQNVTFRCDPISEHNRLYWYRQTLGQGPEFLTYFQNEAQLEKSRLLSDRFSAERPKGSFSTLEIQRTEQGDSAMYLCASSSGTGGAFETQYFGPGTRLLVL.

This clone showed up just once. The chain is built from TRBV19 and TRBJ1-4; 11 positions match TRBD1. From germline, CDR1 is LNHDA and CDR2 SQIVND (reference sequence). There are 17 residues in the CDR3. After removal of 5 bases from V and 11 bases from J, the junction contained 16 bases not matched to a gene. Here the CDR3 reads CASSRGDRGTSSRKLFF. In DNA, the CDR3 is TGTGCCAGTAGTCGTGGGGACAGGGGGACTTCGTCGCGGAAACTGTTTTTT.

The gene calls are TRBV10-1 and TRBJ1-1; D is uncertain. V was trimmed by 4 bases and J by 5 bases, leaving 14 bases between them. CDR1 and CDR2 (germline): WNHNN, SYGVQD (reference sequence). The CDR3 sequence is 14 residues long. Written as DNA, the CDR3 is TGCGCCAGCAGTGTTACCCGCGACAAAACTGAAGCTTTCTTT. The encoded protein is CASSVTRDKTEAFF.

V usage is TRBV7-3 and J usage is TRBJ2-3; 12 bases align to TRBD2. Germline V gene lookup returns CDR1 SGHTA and CDR2 FQGTGA. The V and J ends lost 3 bases and 0 bases, in that order; junction bases with no gene match: 1. The CDR3 contains 16 residues. Here the CDR3 DNA reads TGTGCCAGCAGCTTGCTAGCGGGAGGGAGCACAGATACGCAGTATTTT. Amino acids: CASSLLAGGSTDTQYF.

CDR3 amino acids: CASSSYRAGAGYNEQFF. As DNA, the CDR3 is TGTGCCAGCAGTTCATATCGAGCGGGAGCGGGTTACAATGAGCAGTTCTTC. The chain joins TRBV27 to TRBJ2-1, with 8 bases lining up with TRBD2. The germline CDR1 and CDR2 sequences are MNHEY and SMNVEV (reference sequence). J was trimmed by 4 bases and V by 4 bases; bases with no gene match: 12. The CDR3 is 17 amino acids.

The chain uses TRBV19 and TRBJ1-5; the D gene is possibly TRBD1 (5 bases). Per the germline V gene, CDR1 is LNHDA and CDR2 is SQIVND (reference sequence). The CDR3 contains 14 residues. Trimming cost V 7 bases and J 3 bases, with 13 bases left between them. Here the CDR3 DNA reads TGTGCCAGTACCACAGACAGAAACAATCAGCCCCAGCATTTT. Its translation is CASTTDRNNQPQHF.

The J gene is TRBJ2-1, the V gene TRBV29-1, with a tentative D call TRBD1 (6 bases). Trimming pared 4 bases from V and 9 bases from J, leaving 22 bases between. This CDR3 contains 15 residues. CDR1 SQVTM and CDR2 ANQGSEA come from the germline V gene. The CDR3 spells CSVGARGFFEGEQFF. As DNA, the CDR3 is TGCAGCGTTGGTGCCAGGGGATTCTTCGAAGGTGAGCAGTTCTTC.

The rearrangement uses TRBV6-5 and TRBJ2-7; possible D gene TRBD2, 6 bases. Germline V gives CDR1 MNHEY, CDR2 SVGAGI. The CDR3 is 13 residues long. Trimming took off 6 bases at V and 3 bases at J, with 12 bases between the two ends. CDR3 DNA sequence: TGTGCCAGCAGACCAGCGGGCCGCTACGAGCAGTACTTC. Translated: CASRPAGRYEQYF.

This chain joins TRBV19 and TRBJ2-4; D might be TRBD1 or TRBD2, each matching 5 bases. The V end lost 6 bases, the J end lost 8 bases, and 14 bases lay between the germline ends. The CDR3 loop spans 13 amino acids. Germline assignment: CDR1 LNHDA and CDR2 SQIVND (reference sequence). CDR3 amino acids: CASSAGIGDIQYF. Written as DNA, the CDR3 is TGTGCCAGTAGCGCAGGGATCGGGGACATTCAGTACTTC.

This clone turned up a few times. This chain uses TRBV10-3 with TRBJ2-7; D could derive from TRBD1 or TRBD2 (5 bases each). The CDR3 runs to 14 residues. Germline V gives CDR1 ENHRY, CDR2 SYGVKD. Trimming shortened V by 4 bases and J by 5 bases, and 15 bases separated the two germline ends. The CDR3 is CAISGGTTGHEQYF. The CDR3 bases are TGTGCCATCAGTGGGGGGACCACGGGTCACGAGCAGTACTTC.

This chain connects TRBV18 to TRBJ2-2; the match to TRBD2 covers 13 bases. The CDR3 is 15 residues long. Germline V gives CDR1 KGHSH, CDR2 LQKENI. The V and J ends lost 5 bases and 5 bases, in that order; junction bases with no gene match: 2. CDR3 residues: CASSSGLAGTGELFF. The CDR3 DNA sequence: TGTGCCAGCTCATCGGGACTAGCGGGAACCGGGGAGCTGTTTTTT.

The genes are TRBV4-2 and TRBJ2-6; 7 bases agree with TRBD2. The V segment lost 2 bases and the J segment 0 bases; nucleotides outside the gene matches: 7. The CDR3 has 18 amino acids. Germline-derived CDR1 and CDR2 are LGHNA and YNFKEQ. In DNA form, the CDR3 reads TGTGCCAGCAGCCAAAGAGGCGGGAGATCCTCTGGGGCCAACGTCCTGACTTTC. Residues: CASSQRGGRSSGANVLTF.

This sequence joins TRBV14 and TRBJ2-5; D gene uncertain. The CDR3 sequence is 14 residues long. Deletions cut 1 base from V and 1 base from J, with 7 bases between. CDR1 and CDR2 (germline): SGHDN, FVKESK. The CDR3 region has the DNA TGTGCCAGCAGCCAAGCCCCTCCCCAAGAGACCCAGTACTTC. Translated: CASSQAPPQETQYF.

The chain couples TRBV7-9 to TRBJ2-3, with D perhaps matching TRBD1 or TRBD2 (5 bases each). The length of the CDR3 is 13 residues. The germline gives CDR1 SEHNR, CDR2 FQNEAQ (reference sequence). The germline V and J ends were trimmed by 6 bases and 6 bases, with 13 bases remaining between them. CDR3 in amino acids: CASSREGEDTQYF. The CDR3 DNA reads as TGTGCCAGCAGTCGGGAAGGGGAGGATACGCAGTATTTT.

The chain recombines TRBV27 with TRBJ2-6, with 9 bases matching TRBD2. Germline V gene sequence: CDR1 MNHEY, CDR2 SMNVEV (reference sequence). V lost 1 base, J lost 0 bases, and 10 bases stayed unmatched. This CDR3 has 20 residues. The CDR3 DNA is TGTGCCAGCAGTTTATTCCCTCCAGCGGGAGGTCCCTCTGGGGCCAACGTCCTGACTTTC. It codes for CASSLFPPAGGPSGANVLTF.

The genes are TRBV29-1 and TRBJ2-1; 10 positions match TRBD2. Germline V CDR1 and CDR2: SQVTM, ANQGSEA. J was trimmed by 8 bases and V by 7 bases; bases with no gene match: 11. The CDR3 length is 14 residues. Here the CDR3 reads CSAVLAGEGYEQFF. CDR3 nucleotides: TGCAGCGCGGTTCTAGCGGGAGAAGGGTATGAGCAGTTCTTC.

The chain couples TRBV6-1 to TRBJ2-3; 9 bases map to TRBD1. This CDR3 has 14 residues. The germline V gene encodes CDR1 MNHNS and CDR2 SASEGT. V dropped 4 bases and J dropped 4; count of bases not matched to a gene: 3. The CDR3 loop is CASSAGQGADTQYF. Here the CDR3 DNA reads TGTGCCAGCAGTGCGGGACAGGGCGCAGATACGCAGTATTTT.

The gene calls are TRBV4-2 and TRBJ1-2; D gene unclear. Between the trimmed V and J ends, which lost 2 bases and 8 bases, there was a span of 6 bases. The CDR3 runs 11 residues. The V gene's germline CDR1 is LGHNA and CDR2 YNFKEQ. The DNA of the CDR3 is TGTGCCAGCAGCCAATCGAGGGGCTACACCTTC. Its translation is CASSQSRGYTF.

The chain links TRBV27 to TRBJ1-4; no definite D call. Germline lookup yields CDR1 MNHEY and CDR2 SMNVEV (reference sequence). The CDR3 runs 16 residues. Trimming took off 6 bases at V and 2 bases at J, with 16 bases between the two ends. CDR3 DNA: TGTGCCAGCAGATCGGGAGAGGGTACTACTAATGAAAAACTGTTTTTT. It translates to CASRSGEGTTNEKLFF.

V gene TRBV6-1 combines with J gene TRBJ2-7, with D possibly being TRBD2 (7 bases). The V gene lost 2 bases and the J gene lost 6 bases, with 14 bases spanning the gap. Germline loops: CDR1 MNHNS, CDR2 SASEGT. CDR3 length: 14 amino acids. The CDR3 reads CASSEWGGRGEQYF. CDR3 DNA sequence: TGTGCCAGCAGTGAATGGGGGGGCCGCGGCGAGCAGTACTTC.

This chain connects TRBV18 to TRBJ2-7, with TRBD1 identical over 7 bases. The J segment lost 7 bases and the V segment lost 4 bases, leaving 7 bases of the junction unmatched. From germline, CDR1 is KGHSH and CDR2 LQKENI. This CDR3 has 13 residues. CDR3 region: CASSRDSSLEQYF. CDR3 sequence (DNA): TGTGCCAGCTCACGGGACAGCAGTCTGGAGCAGTACTTC.

The chain couples TRBV19 to TRBJ2-5; TRBD1 matches 8 bases. The CDR3 covers 13 residues. The germline V gene encodes CDR1 LNHDA and CDR2 SQIVND (reference sequence). With 3 bases clipped from V and 4 bases from J, the junction kept 1 base outside the gene matches. This chain's CDR3 is CASSMTGAETQYF. The CDR3 DNA sequence: TGTGCCAGTAGTATGACAGGGGCAGAGACCCAGTACTTC.

For this clone: It is likely a read error: a sequence one base away is far more abundant. Distinct nucleotide sequences in the sample also encode this CDR3. V is TRBV11-2 and J is TRBJ2-1; D remains ambiguous. This CDR3 spans 14 amino acids. Per germline, CDR1 SGHAT and CDR2 FQNNGV. The V end lost 5 bases, the J end lost 6 bases, and 14 bases lay between the germline ends. The CDR3 loop reads CASSHTALSNEQFF. In DNA form, the CDR3 reads TGTGCCAGCAGCCATACCGCCCTCAGCAATGAGCAGTTCTTC.

This chain uses TRBV5-1 with TRBJ2-4; 10 nucleotides align to TRBD2. The CDR3 is made up of 16 amino acids. Losses at the gene ends were 2 bases for V and 0 bases for J; bases not matched to a gene: 2. Germline-derived CDR1 and CDR2 are SGHRS and YFSETQ. The chain's CDR3 is CASSLAGGLAKNIQYF. CDR3 DNA sequence: TGCGCCAGCAGCTTAGCGGGAGGGCTAGCCAAAAACATTCAGTACTTC.